A single TCR beta chain is shown here with its context. The record originates from a study of beta chain features in type 1 diabetes. The length of the CDR3 is 13 residues. V was cut by 0 bases and J by 7 bases, with 9 bases left in between. The germline V gene has CDR1 GTSNPN and CDR2 SVGIG (reference sequence). Every bit of the isolated RNA underwent reverse transcription, so sequencing read expressed TCRB transcripts. Here immunoSEQ multiplex PCR was the method, and the copy in TCRdb shows in-frame clones only, minus some. This table has almost 350,000 clones, around 19% appearing once. Specimen: naive CD4+ T cells from blood. The chain links TRBV30 to TRBJ2-2; D call uncertain. The TCR comes from a woman aged 18-29 years in good health. CDR3 DNA sequence: TGTGCCTGGAGTGTAGTCGGTCACGGGGAGCTGTTTTTT. This gives the protein CAWSVVGHGELFF.